A selection of T cell receptor beta chains follows, all from one sample in a study of spatial heterogeneity in lung cancer. TCRdb redid the calling of the 5' RACE reads with MiXCR, one entry per CDR3 protein. This sample carries about 3,600 distinct CDR3 sequences, over 4% of them seen once, and the ten largest clones take roughly half. The source material was lung tumor tissue, sampled at surgery. Receptors originate from a male donor with early-stage non-small cell lung cancer. CDR3s include the opening cysteine and the closing phenylalanine or tryptophan. For some rows the clone size is stated as once, few or many, or as a class when expanded; others skip it.

clone_size: many; v_call: TRBV6-2/TRBV6-3; cdr3_aa: CASSYSSARTETYGYTF
clone_size: many; v_call: TRBV12-3/TRBV12-4; cdr3_aa: CASSSTGSRNEQFF
clone_size: many; v_call: TRBV5-1; cdr3_aa: CASSLTVSSYEQYF
clone_size: many; v_call: TRBV18; cdr3_aa: CASSPESTDTQYF
clone_size: many; v_call: TRBV10-3; cdr3_aa: CAISPDRSEKLFF
clone_size: many; v_call: TRBV13; cdr3_aa: CASSLRGGPETQYF
clone_size: many; v_call: TRBV2; cdr3_aa: CASKRGGLSGANVLTF
clone_size: medium-sized; v_call: TRBV18; cdr3_aa: CASSLGPKAFF
clone_size: many; v_call: TRBV12-3/TRBV12-4; cdr3_aa: CASTLGGAYNEQFF
clone_size: many; v_call: TRBV7-2; cdr3_aa: CASSLVGGVSADTQYF
clone_size: many; v_call: TRBV29-1; cdr3_aa: CSVETDDPRPF
clone_size: many; v_call: TRBV6-5; cdr3_aa: CASSYSGGRTEAFF
clone_size: many; v_call: TRBV28; cdr3_aa: CASSLQDAGPDTQYF
clone_size: many; v_call: TRBV29-1; cdr3_aa: CSVERQDYGYTF
clone_size: medium-sized; v_call: TRBV6-2/TRBV6-3; cdr3_aa: CASSLRPNQPQHF
clone_size: many; v_call: TRBV29-1; cdr3_aa: CSAAPAGFQETQYF
clone_size: many; v_call: TRBV28; cdr3_aa: CASSFWIDNQPQHF
clone_size: many; v_call: TRBV27; cdr3_aa: CASKDRGKNIQYF
clone_size: medium-sized; v_call: TRBV7-2; cdr3_aa: CASSPRFGYTF
clone_size: many; v_call: TRBV5-1; cdr3_aa: CASSFQQGVNEQYF
clone_size: medium-sized; v_call: TRBV29-1; cdr3_aa: CSAGSGTEAFF
clone_size: medium-sized; v_call: TRBV25-1; cdr3_aa: CASSVYNRAETQYF
clone_size: many; v_call: TRBV28; cdr3_aa: CASSLPSGGSYNEQFF
clone_size: few; v_call: TRBV12-3/TRBV12-4; cdr3_aa: CASSFGPENIQYF
clone_size: medium-sized; v_call: TRBV11-3; cdr3_aa: CASSFLPDLKNTEAFF
clone_size: many; v_call: TRBV6-4; cdr3_aa: CASSPAPGQTQYF
clone_size: many; v_call: TRBV21-1; cdr3_aa: CASSAPGGGANETQYF
clone_size: many; v_call: TRBV11-2; cdr3_aa: CASSSGLAGGWQETQYF
clone_size: -; v_call: TRBV7-2; cdr3_aa: CASSLGLLGLAEPSTDTQYF
clone_size: few; v_call: TRBV7-2; cdr3_aa: CASSRTYNEQFF
clone_size: -; v_call: TRBV12-3/TRBV12-4; cdr3_aa: CASSRLAGDQETQYF
clone_size: many; v_call: TRBV7-2; cdr3_aa: CASSLGAGLAGGSETQYF
clone_size: -; v_call: TRBV5-1; cdr3_aa: CAAVSGWRNTMWELFF
clone_size: few; v_call: TRBV20-1; cdr3_aa: CSARGAGGALGLETQYF
clone_size: many; v_call: TRBV19; cdr3_aa: CASSDQAGLYNEQFF
clone_size: many; v_call: TRBV6-4; cdr3_aa: CASSENRVNEQFF
clone_size: many; v_call: TRBV7-7; cdr3_aa: CASSLGLAGAKETQYF
clone_size: -; v_call: TRBV29-1; cdr3_aa: CSVEPGGEETQYF
clone_size: medium-sized; v_call: TRBV7-9; cdr3_aa: CASYQVGEWTQYF
clone_size: many; v_call: TRBV3-1; cdr3_aa: CASSPGLSGTYNSPLHF
clone_size: many; v_call: TRBV9; cdr3_aa: CASSVRPGAEGTQYF
clone_size: -; v_call: TRBV12-3/TRBV12-4; cdr3_aa: CASCLYTGELFF
clone_size: few; v_call: TRBV11-2; cdr3_aa: CASSPGIGNTEAFF
clone_size: many; v_call: TRBV28; cdr3_aa: CASSLPAGGGYEQYF
clone_size: many; v_call: TRBV5-1; cdr3_aa: CASSSGGVTEAFF
clone_size: many; v_call: TRBV12-3/TRBV12-4; cdr3_aa: CASSFNGDSPLHF
clone_size: -; v_call: TRBV5-5; cdr3_aa: CASSYRTEYGYTF
clone_size: many; v_call: TRBV5-4; cdr3_aa: CASSRVGEGTDTQYF
clone_size: medium-sized; v_call: TRBV5-1; cdr3_aa: CASSLEGGPDTQYF
clone_size: few; v_call: TRBV7-2; cdr3_aa: CASSLSSGYEQYF
clone_size: many; v_call: TRBV20-1; cdr3_aa: CSARDLWGDEQFF
clone_size: medium-sized; v_call: TRBV5-1; cdr3_aa: CASSHQETQYF
clone_size: many; v_call: TRBV11-2; cdr3_aa: CASSLSVRETQYF
clone_size: -; v_call: TRBV20-1; cdr3_aa: CSASAIAGAEETQYF
clone_size: few; v_call: TRBV2; cdr3_aa: CASSDGTAAYNEQFF
clone_size: -; v_call: TRBV7-8; cdr3_aa: CASSSHISFGVLYHEQFF
clone_size: many; v_call: TRBV5-1; cdr3_aa: CASSLVGTVNTEAFF
clone_size: medium-sized; v_call: TRBV18; cdr3_aa: CASSRGQGDTGELFF
clone_size: many; v_call: TRBV20-1; cdr3_aa: CSARAEQGGGPQHF